This record covers a single T cell receptor (beta chain). Approximately 10 milliliters was the volume of peripheral blood drawn from each donor. The V and J ends lost 2 bases and 7 bases respectively, with 10 bases between them. The CDR3 is 13 amino acids. Germline V gene data show CDR1 as KGHSH and CDR2 as LQKENI. Using a J-beta primer mix together with a sample-barcoded 5' primer, a second PCR was run for roughly 6 to 12 cycles. Each CDR3 protein is one row after TCRdb ran MiXCR on the 5' RACE reads. This table holds around 1,800,000 distinct CDR3 sequences, about 39% found once. The sample originates from a study of blood T cells in healthy people across ages.

The chain is built from TRBV18 and TRBJ2-3; no reliable D call. This clonotype was obtained from a human donor in good health. Sequenced sample: blood. CDR3 bases: TGTGCCAGCTCACCAACAGACTCGCATACGCAGTATTTT. Amino acid sequence: CASSPTDSHTQYF.